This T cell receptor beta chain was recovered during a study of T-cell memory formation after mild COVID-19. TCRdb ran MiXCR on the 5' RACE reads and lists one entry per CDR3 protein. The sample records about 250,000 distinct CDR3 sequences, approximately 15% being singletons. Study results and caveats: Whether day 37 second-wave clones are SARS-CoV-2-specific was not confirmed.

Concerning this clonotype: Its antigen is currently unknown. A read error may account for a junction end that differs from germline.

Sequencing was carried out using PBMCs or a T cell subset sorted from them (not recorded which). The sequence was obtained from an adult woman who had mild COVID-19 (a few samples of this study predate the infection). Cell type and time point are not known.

CDR3 loop: CASSPGGVGTEAFF. The CDR3 DNA reads TGTGCTAGCAGCCCAGGGGGGGTTGGCACTGAAGCTTTCTTT. This chain uses TRBV7-7 with TRBJ1-1; 7 bases align to TRBD1. Germline lookup yields CDR1 SSHAT and CDR2 FNYEAQ (reference sequence). CDR3 length: 14 residues.